This T cell receptor (beta chain) was recovered during a study of T cells in Graves' hyperthyroidism and ophthalmopathy (dated by TCRdb to about 2019). Regarding the study in general: Peripheral blood samples were taken at the time of initial diagnosis, prior to any treatment. In several Graves' hyperthyroidism patients, the study also compared T-cell repertoires from thyroid tissue with T-cell repertoires from blood. The paper reports TCR Vbeta CDR3 sequencing of some 140 peripheral blood samples: some 41 ophthalmopathy, over 70 hyperthyroidism and about 17 progressor patients. Following sampling, methimazole starting at 30 mg daily was given to hyperthyroidism patients, and high-dose intravenous methylprednisolone was given to ophthalmopathy patients. Prospective prediction of ophthalmopathy was tested in an independent validation cohort of fewer than 20 hyperthyroidism patients and some 17 patients who later progressed to ophthalmopathy. To identify distinguishing TCR V-J signatures, a discovery cohort of 95 to 100 patients was used, comprising some 43 with Graves' ophthalmopathy and 57 with stable Graves' hyperthyroidism. The roughly 90 discovery patients were divided at random into training and test sets in a 7:3 ratio. Study-wide findings and limitations: Most expanded thyroid clonotypes (frequency above 0.001) were also detected in blood, a finding suggesting that blood repertoires may reflect thyroid immune responses. Sample size was not statistically predetermined, and blinding of investigators to group allocation was not performed. In cross-validation, a model built on a 13 V-J signature told ophthalmopathy apart from stable hyperthyroidism with 87.88% sensitivity and approximately 81% specificity, and in testing the same model reached 80%/75%. In validation, the model predicted progression to ophthalmopathy a median of roughly 6.2 months before onset, with over 55% sensitivity and around 76% specificity.

Hyperthyroidism patients were aged 18 to 65 years and newly diagnosed, with disease duration of less than 2 months. Patients with uncontrolled infections, other autoimmune diseases, pregnancy or lactation were excluded. Diagnoses were established on the basis of clinical symptoms, serum thyroxine and TRAb, thyroid ultrasound, and orbital computed tomography. Blood from progressor patients was drawn when they were first diagnosed with hyperthyroidism, before any ophthalmopathy symptoms appeared. PBMCs were separated from 10 ml of fresh peripheral blood using Ficoll-Paque density gradient centrifugation. Progressor patients were first diagnosed with Graves' hyperthyroidism and then developed ophthalmopathy during follow-up. Trizol reagent was used to extract total RNA, and RNA quality was then checked on an Agilent 2100 Bioanalyzer. This clonotype was observed many times. The clone's antigen remains unknown. Per-base quality was not reported, and no clone a single base away is much larger than it.

The TCR beta CDR3 regions were amplified from RNA transcripts. The TCR CDR3 was subjected to a first round of RT-PCR using the HTBI primer set and the Qiagen OneStep RT-PCR kit. A second multiplex PCR round built the libraries, followed by size selection and purification. Libraries were sequenced paired-end with 100 bp reads on an Illumina HiSeq2000. Under the source paper's analysis protocol: Raw data were processed with SOAPnuke, discarding reads with adapters, uncalled bases, mean Phred below 15, or no exact constant-primer or identifier match. High-quality paired reads were merged with COPE v1.2.5, and unique nucleotide sequences were defined as clonotypes. MiTCR v1.1 was used to align clonotypes to the IMGT TRBV, TRBD and TRBJ reference segments. The analysis was restricted to V-J combinations with a frequency above 0.0001, which together covered around 99% of the repertoires. The TCS score was defined as F50 (clonal expansion) divided by E x V (chaos), with BLOSUM62-based TCRdist calculated between CDR3 peptides within each V-J. Welch's t-statistics and random forest reduced 500 to 650 V-J features to roughly 13, which were used in a naive Bayes classifier (R e1071). TCRdb applied fastp at Q25 and MiXCR to the public reads, then kept only in-frame beta chains. Each entry merges the rows of one CDR3 protein and shows their most common DNA and genes. TCRdb, not the authors, supplied the V and J calls. This sample has fewer than 900,000 distinct CDR3 sequences in its table, and around 20% of those were observed once. The top ten clones comprise approximately 15% of the sample.

CDR1 and CDR2, per the germline V gene, are SGHTA and FQGTGA. Trimming takes 6 bases from V and 4 bases from J, and the germline ends sit 12 bases apart. The CDR3 holds 13 amino acids from the cysteine to the phenylalanine. Only the CDR3 region is kept as DNA, spanning 39 bases read in frame from base 1. The sequencing sample was made of blood. This chain joins TRBV7-3 to TRBJ2-5, with the D call perhaps TRBD1 or TRBD2, as 6 bases match in each case. The sequence derives from a woman in her forties or fifties with Graves' hyperthyroidism that later progressed to Graves' ophthalmopathy. The CDR3 here reads CASRSGAGETQYF. The nucleotides read TGTGCCAGCAGGTCGGGGGCAGGAGAGACCCAGTACTTC.